This TCR beta chain was obtained from a study of T cells in Graves' hyperthyroidism and ophthalmopathy. Amplified regions were TCR beta CDR3 sequences from RNA transcripts. The TCR CDR3 first-round RT-PCR relied on the HTBI primer set. From the multiplex PCR reads, TCRdb called clonotypes with MiXCR, one entry per CDR3 protein. The repertoire includes roughly 580,000 distinct CDR3 sequences, around 46% of them detected once, and nearly 8.5% sits in the top ten. Disease duration under 2 months; hyperthyroidism patients were aged 18 to 65. Uncontrolled infection, other autoimmune disease, pregnancy or lactation led to exclusion. Diagnosis rested on symptoms, serum thyroxine and TRAb, thyroid ultrasound, and orbital computed tomography. This CDR3 comprises 14 residues. Germline loops: CDR1 SQVTM, CDR2 ANQGSEA. J was trimmed by 1 base and V by 7 bases; bases with no gene match: 6.

The source material was peripheral blood or thyroid tissue (not recorded which). The chain is built from TRBV29-1 and TRBJ2-7; TRBD1 matches 11 bases. The sequence was obtained from a woman aged 18-29 years with Graves' hyperthyroidism. Written as DNA, the CDR3 is TGCAGCGCGGGACAGGGGGACAGTTCCTACGAGCAGTACTTC. Its translation is CSAGQGDSSYEQYF.